The 12 T cell receptor beta chains presented below share a single source sample, sequenced in a study of T cells in Graves' hyperthyroidism and ophthalmopathy. From RNA transcripts, TCR beta CDR3 regions were amplified. The TCR CDR3 was amplified in a first-round RT-PCR using the HTBI primer set. TCRdb reanalysed the multiplex PCR reads using MiXCR and keeps one entry per CDR3 protein. Among roughly 400,000 distinct CDR3 sequences, 25% were seen once, and the ten largest hold about 73%. The sample was blood. Source of these receptors: a man over 45 with Graves' hyperthyroidism.

This clonotype has a count of ten or more. V usage is TRBV12-3 or TRBV12-4 and J usage is TRBJ2-2, with TRBD2 identical over 10 bases. The V gene end was trimmed by 5 bases and the J gene end by 4 bases; junction bases not matched to a gene: 4. The CDR3 totals 15 residues. CDR3 DNA: TGTGCCAGCAGTGTTAGCGGGAGGCTCACCGGGGAGCTGTTTTTT. Its protein product is CASSVSGRLTGELFF.

The chain employs TRBV5-6 and TRBJ1-2; the match to TRBD1 covers 11 bases. There are 17 residues in the CDR3. The junction had 12 bases not matched to a gene; V was cut back by 4 bases and J by 4 bases. From germline, CDR1 is SGHDT and CDR2 YYEEEE. DNA of the CDR3: TGTGCCAGCAGCCCGGTCGGACAGGGGGCCCTTATCTATGGCTACACCTTC. Encoded protein: CASSPVGQGALIYGYTF.

Written as DNA, the CDR3 is TGTGCCACCGAGGGCAAGCGGGACGATAGGGGGTCCTACAATGAGCAGTTCTTC. Translation gives CATEGKRDDRGSYNEQFF. The V and J genes are TRBV24-1 and TRBJ2-1; tentative D call: TRBD2 (7 bases). V was cut by 9 bases and J by 1 base, with 24 bases left in between. The CDR3 runs to 18 residues. Per germline, CDR1 KGHDR and CDR2 SFDVKD.

In its sample, this clonotype was seen many times. The gene calls are TRBV7-2 and TRBJ2-7; the D gene is possibly TRBD2 (5 bases). The CDR3 runs 13 residues. Germline CDR1 reads SGHTA; CDR2 reads FQGNSA. V lost 3 bases and J lost 3, with 9 bases in between. The CDR3 loop is CASSFPTIYEQYF. The CDR3 coding sequence is TGTGCCAGCAGCTTCCCGACTATCTACGAGCAGTACTTC.

This clonotype has a handful of counts. The gene calls are TRBV19 and TRBJ2-5; D might be TRBD1 (6 bases). Germline V gene data show CDR1 as LNHDA and CDR2 as SQIVND (reference sequence). The CDR3 loop spans 13 amino acids. V lost 5 bases, J lost 7 bases, and 14 bases lay in between. The CDR3 region has the DNA TGTGCCAGTAGTCAACAGGGCGGTGGGACCCAGTACTTC. This gives the protein CASSQQGGGTQYF.

At least ten counts were recorded for this clonotype. The genes are TRBV3-1 and TRBJ2-1; D is undetermined. The CDR3 covers 12 residues. V was shortened by 3 bases and J by 5 bases, with 5 bases between the two germline ends. Germline V gives CDR1 LGHDT, CDR2 YNNKEL (reference sequence). CDR3: CASSQTDNEQFF. The CDR3 nucleotides read TGTGCCAGCAGCCAGACGGACAATGAGCAGTTCTTC.

This clonotype was recorded a few times. The rearrangement uses TRBV6-2 or TRBV6-3 and TRBJ1-1; D is ambiguous. CDR1 and CDR2 (germline): MNHEY, SVGEGT. The ends were cut back, 2 bases at V and 4 bases at J, with 11 bases in the middle. The CDR3 sequence is 14 residues long. This CDR3 is CASSYAGRATEAFF. Written as DNA, the CDR3 is TGTGCCAGCAGTTACGCGGGGAGAGCCACTGAAGCTTTCTTT.

This clonotype was observed a handful of times. The chain employs TRBV20-1 and TRBJ2-7, with D tentatively TRBD1 (5 bases). V lost 6 bases and J lost 2, with 17 bases in between. Germline assignment: CDR1 DFQATT and CDR2 SNEGSKA (reference sequence). The CDR3 extends over 14 amino acids. DNA for the CDR3: TGCAGTGCCATACAAACAGGAGTCCCCTACGAGCAGTACTTC. The encoded protein is CSAIQTGVPYEQYF.

This clonotype was detected many times. This chain connects TRBV11-3 to TRBJ1-1; 9 nucleotides align to TRBD1. Germline assignment: CDR1 SGHNT and CDR2 YENEEA. V lost 4 bases, J lost 4 bases, and 13 bases stayed unmatched. The CDR3 spans 17 residues. The CDR3 protein is CASSWDRVGGRGTEAFF. CDR3 nucleotide sequence: TGTGCCAGCAGCTGGGACAGGGTGGGGGGTCGTGGCACTGAAGCTTTCTTT.

Here the CDR3 reads CSPWGGGSLSEQFF. The CDR3 region has the DNA TGCAGTCCGTGGGGGGGCGGGAGTTTGTCAGAGCAGTTCTTC. This chain joins TRBV20-1 and TRBJ2-1; D possibly corresponds to TRBD2 (7 bases). Germline CDR1 is DFQATT and CDR2 is SNEGSKA (reference sequence). Trimming took off 8 bases at V and 10 bases at J, with 24 bases between the two ends. The CDR3 extends over 14 amino acids.

This clonotype was counted ten times or more. CDR3: CASSLVTGANNEQFF. CDR3 DNA: TGTGCCAGCAGTTTGGTGACAGGGGCTAACAATGAGCAGTTCTTC. This chain links TRBV28 with TRBJ2-1; 8 bases map to TRBD1. The trim removed 3 bases at V and 5 bases at J, leaving 6 bases unmatched. The CDR3 extends over 15 amino acids. Germline V gives CDR1 MDHEN, CDR2 SYDVKM.

Turning to this clonotype: This clone may be a read error of a much larger clone one base away. The CDR3 region has the DNA TGTGCCAGCAAGCCCGGGAGCTCCTACAATGAGCAGTACTTC. This sequence encodes CASKPGSSYNEQYF. J is TRBJ2-1 and V is TRBV2; TRBD2 might be the D (6 bases). The J call is in doubt because the DNA end fits TRBJ2-7 better. The CDR3 is 14 residues long. Germline-derived CDR1 and CDR2 are SNHLY and FYNNEI.